These 25 T cell receptor beta chains were sequenced from one sample in a study of cytomegalovirus exposure and HLA in healthy donors listed by TCRdb under 2017. The library was built by means of the immunoSEQ multiplex PCR assay. A mixture of 60 forward primers for TCR Vbeta segments and 13 reverse primers for TCR Jbeta segments was used in the multiplex PCR. TCRdb carries this immuneACCESS record with in-frame sequences only. Its versions omit some clonotypes, under half of them owing to an unresolved V gene in the studies checked, with the rest unexplained. The sample table holds fewer than 150,000 clones. Roughly 2% of the sample lies in the top ten. The source material was PBMCs. These TCRs come from a woman in her sixties or seventies in good health and CMV-seronegative.

The CDR3 DNA is TGTGCCAGCAGTACTCCCTTTCAGGGAAACTATGGCTACACCTTC. Translated, it gives CASSTPFQGNYGYTF. This chain connects TRBV28 to TRBJ1-2, with a weak D call TRBD1 (5 bases). Per germline, CDR1 MDHEN and CDR2 SYDVKM. Trimming took 5 bases from V and 2 from J, leaving 15 bases between them. CDR3 length: 15 residues.

V is TRBV5-5 and J is TRBJ2-7; 7 bases line up with TRBD1. CDR1 SGHKS and CDR2 YYEKEE come from the germline V gene (reference sequence). This CDR3 has 15 amino acids. J lost 2 bases, V lost 4 bases, and 9 bases had no gene match. The CDR3 loop is CASSLWDSQTYEQYF. Here the CDR3 DNA reads TGTGCCAGCAGCCTGTGGGACAGTCAGACCTACGAGCAGTACTTC.

The chain combines TRBV5-1 with TRBJ2-2; 11 nucleotides agree with TRBD2. Trimming removed 0 bases from V and 2 bases from J; junction bases left unmatched: 0. The length of the CDR3 is 16 residues. The germline V gene encodes CDR1 SGHRS and CDR2 YFSETQ. CDR3 in amino acids: CASSLGLAGNTGELFF. DNA of the CDR3: TGCGCCAGCAGCTTGGGACTAGCGGGAAACACCGGGGAGCTGTTTTTT.

The chain uses TRBV5-1 and TRBJ2-1, with 8 bases fitting TRBD1. Unmatched junction bases numbered 9, after V lost 4 bases and J lost 3 bases. The V gene's germline CDR1 is SGHRS and CDR2 YFSETQ. The CDR3 has 16 residues. This chain's CDR3 is CASSTRTGNDYNEQFF. As DNA, the CDR3 is TGCGCCAGCAGCACCAGGACAGGGAACGACTACAATGAGCAGTTCTTC.

The rearrangement joins TRBV19 to TRBJ2-7; perhaps TRBD1 as D (6 bases). The germline V gene encodes CDR1 LNHDA and CDR2 SQIVND (reference sequence). Trimming shortened V by 1 base and J by 6 bases, and 7 bases separated the two germline ends. This CDR3 is 12 amino acids long. The CDR3 here is CASSIARGEQYF. The CDR3 DNA sequence: TGTGCCAGTAGTATAGCCAGGGGCGAGCAGTACTTC.

The chain is built from TRBV6-1 and TRBJ1-5, with a weak D call TRBD1 (5 bases). The CDR3 totals 14 residues. The germline V and J ends were trimmed by 2 bases and 3 bases, with 8 bases remaining between them. Germline V lookup: CDR1 MNHNS, CDR2 SASEGT. The CDR3 protein is CASSERGDNQPQHF. The DNA for the CDR3 is TGTGCCAGCAGTGAACGGGGGGACAATCAGCCCCAGCATTTT.

V usage is TRBV6-6 and J usage is TRBJ1-2; 8 bases match TRBD1. In germline, CDR1 is MNHNY, CDR2 SVGAGI (reference sequence). With V trimmed by 6 bases and J by 3 bases, 3 bases remained unmatched. This CDR3 is 13 amino acids long. In DNA, the CDR3 is TGTGCCAGCAGACAGGGGGGGGACTATGGCTACACCTTC. It encodes CASRQGGDYGYTF.

The chain has TRBV25-1 and TRBJ2-2, with 9 bases matching TRBD1. V lost 9 bases to trimming and J lost 6 bases; unmatched junction nucleotides: 5. Per germline, CDR1 MGHDK and CDR2 SYGVNS. The CDR3 spans 13 residues. The CDR3 loop is CARPGQGSGELFF. CDR3 coding DNA: TGTGCCAGACCGGGACAGGGTTCCGGGGAGCTGTTTTTT.

V gene TRBV9 combines with J gene TRBJ2-5; 9 positions agree with TRBD2. The tail of the sequence fits TRBJ2-7 better, so the J call may be wrong. This CDR3 has 15 residues. Germline-derived CDR1 and CDR2 are SGDLS and YYNGEE. CDR3 nucleotide sequence: TGTGCCAGCAGCGTAGGTGTGCGGGGGGGCTACGAGCAGTACTTC. Its protein is CASSVGVRGGYEQYF.

The chain links TRBV4-1 to TRBJ1-5; D remains unclear. Germline V gene sequence: CDR1 MGHRA, CDR2 YSYEKL. The CDR3 spans 16 residues. The ends were cut back, 1 base at V and 0 bases at J, with 10 bases in the middle. CDR3 DNA sequence: TGCGCCAGCAGCCAAGGTACCGGGAATAGCAATCAGCCCCAGCATTTT. As protein: CASSQGTGNSNQPQHF.

The rearrangement joins TRBV6-1 to TRBJ2-1, with 11 bases that match TRBD2. Looked up from germline, CDR1 is MNHNS and CDR2 is SASEGT. V dropped 4 bases and J dropped 8; count of bases not matched to a gene: 10. The CDR3 extends over 16 amino acids. The CDR3 DNA sequence: TGTGCCAGCAGTGTCTTAGCGGGAGGGCGGGGGGATGAGCAGTTCTTC. Translation gives CASSVLAGGRGDEQFF.

The J gene is TRBJ2-7, the V gene TRBV4-2; D uncertain. The CDR3 covers 14 residues. The ends were cut back, 4 bases at V and 2 bases at J, with 12 bases in the middle. Germline lookup yields CDR1 LGHNA and CDR2 YNFKEQ. This CDR3 is CASSRETYTYEQYF. The CDR3 region has the DNA TGTGCCAGCAGCCGAGAGACTTATACCTACGAGCAGTACTTC.

V and J are TRBV6-5 and TRBJ2-7; D unresolved. V was pared by 6 bases and J by 0 bases, with 9 bases between. The CDR3 runs to 13 residues. Germline CDR1 and CDR2: MNHEY and SVGAGI. CDR3 nucleotide sequence: TGTGCCAGCAGCCCGCGGAGCTCCTACGAGCAGTACTTC. Encoded protein: CASSPRSSYEQYF.

The genes are TRBV19 and TRBJ1-2; D gene ambiguous. CDR3 length equals 11 residues. Trimming pared 3 bases from V and 7 bases from J, leaving 6 bases between. Germline V gene sequence: CDR1 LNHDA, CDR2 SQIVND (reference sequence). Here the CDR3 DNA reads TGTGCCAGTAGTATTAAGAGTGGCTACACCTTC. It translates to CASSIKSGYTF.

V and J are TRBV5-1 and TRBJ2-5; 9 nucleotides agree with TRBD1. The germline CDR1 and CDR2 sequences are SGHRS and YFSETQ. The CDR3 loop spans 15 amino acids. With 3 bases clipped from V and 2 bases from J, the junction kept 5 bases outside the gene matches. CDR3 residues: CASSSGTGNQETQYF. In DNA form, the CDR3 reads TGCGCCAGCAGCTCCGGGACAGGGAATCAAGAGACCCAGTACTTC.

The V and J genes are TRBV6-4 and TRBJ1-5; 8 bases are shared with TRBD1. CDR1 and CDR2 (germline): MRHNA, SNTAGT. V dropped 5 bases and J dropped 4; count of bases not matched to a gene: 7. The CDR3 is 15 residues long. This CDR3 is CASSPRDRHNQPQHF. DNA of the CDR3: TGTGCCAGCAGTCCCCGGGACAGGCATAATCAGCCCCAGCATTTT.

The chain recombines TRBV28 with TRBJ1-5; 12 bases are a match to TRBD1. Trimming took 5 bases from V and 6 from J; bases not matched to a gene: 8. Looked up from germline, CDR1 is MDHEN and CDR2 is SYDVKM. The CDR3 is 16 amino acids. CDR3 region: CASSPPGQGAFQPQHF. Written as DNA, the CDR3 is TGTGCCAGCAGTCCCCCGGGACAGGGGGCTTTTCAGCCCCAGCATTTT.

This chain links TRBV10-3 with TRBJ1-1; D is unresolved. The V end was cut by 6 bases, the J end by 4 bases, with 9 bases between. Germline V CDR1 and CDR2: ENHRY, SYGVKD. This CDR3 has 12 amino acids. The chain's CDR3 is CAISPDTTEAFF. CDR3 DNA: TGTGCCATCAGCCCAGACACCACTGAAGCTTTCTTT.

The chain couples TRBV5-1 to TRBJ1-1; no firm D call. Trimming left V 3 bases short and J 0 bases short, with 15 bases between. This CDR3 is 16 amino acids long. Germline-derived CDR1 and CDR2 are SGHRS and YFSETQ. The CDR3 loop reads CASSSRGNLMNTEAFF. The CDR3 DNA sequence: TGCGCCAGCAGCTCCAGAGGGAACCTTATGAACACTGAAGCTTTCTTT.

The chain couples TRBV10-3 to TRBJ1-2, with no clear D. V was clipped by 3 bases and J by 8 bases, with 13 bases between them. The CDR3 covers 13 residues. Germline values: CDR1 ENHRY, CDR2 SYGVKD. The CDR3 region has the DNA TGTGCCATCAGTGAAGGAGGGCGGGAGGGCTACACCTTC. Encoded protein: CAISEGGREGYTF.

The rearrangement links TRBV7-2 to TRBJ1-6, with D possibly matching TRBD1 (6 bases). The germline gives CDR1 SGHTA, CDR2 FQGNSA. Trimming left V 2 bases short and J 9 bases short, with 14 bases between. The CDR3 contains 15 residues. The CDR3 DNA reads as TGTGCCAGCAGCTTATGGGCCAGGGGAGCTTCACCCCTCCACTTT. Encoded protein: CASSLWARGASPLHF.

The chain employs TRBV2 and TRBJ2-5; 7 bases map to TRBD1. This CDR3 comprises 15 residues. Germline V gene data show CDR1 as SNHLY and CDR2 as FYNNEI. J lost 1 base, V lost 6 bases, and 8 bases had no gene match. The CDR3 sequence is CASRVGAGGQETQYF. DNA of the CDR3: TGTGCCAGCAGGGTGGGGGCAGGGGGCCAAGAGACCCAGTACTTC.

This chain joins TRBV18 and TRBJ2-1; 7 nucleotides match TRBD2. After removal of 6 bases from V and 4 bases from J, the junction contained 12 bases not matched to a gene. CDR1 and CDR2 (germline): KGHSH, LQKENI. The CDR3 has 16 amino acids. The chain's CDR3 is CASSALSGESYNEQFF. In DNA, the CDR3 is TGTGCCAGCTCCGCCCTGAGCGGGGAATCTTACAATGAGCAGTTCTTC.

Concerning this clone itself: One junction end disagrees with the germline gene, perhaps due to a read error. The gene calls are TRBV7-7 and TRBJ2-5, with 8 bases that match TRBD1. Germline V gives CDR1 SSHAT, CDR2 FNYEAQ (reference sequence). The CDR3 contains 13 residues. This CDR3 is CASTTGDGETQYF. The CDR3 nucleotides read TGTGCTAGCACGACAGGGGATGGAGAGACCCAGTACTTC.

V gene TRBV5-1 combines with J gene TRBJ2-2; 9 bases align to TRBD1. The CDR3 is made up of 16 amino acids. From germline, CDR1 is SGHRS and CDR2 YFSETQ. J lost 0 bases, V lost 2 bases, and 2 bases had no gene match. CDR3 coding DNA: TGCGCCAGCAGCTTCCGGACAGGGGCGAACACCGGGGAGCTGTTTTTT. It translates to CASSFRTGANTGELFF. Full variable domain (rest looked up from reference TRBV5-1 and TRBJ2-2): KAGVTQTPRYLIKTRGQQVTLSCSPISGHRSVSWYQQTPGQGLQFLFEYFSETQRNKGNFPGRFSGRQFSNSRSEMNVSTLELGDSALYLCASSFRTGANTGELFFGEGSRLTVL.